This TCR beta chain is from a study of T cell repertoires in cytomegalovirus infection. On the study more broadly: Indications of both CMV infection and matching HLA type were provided by public TCR beta signatures.

The sample holds a few counts of this clonotype. Its antigen remains unidentified. Regarding the study as a whole: Cumulative frequency (of public TCR beta family members) identified carriers of CMV plus the relevant HLA. Clonotype analysis showed dominance of the ex vivo response by HLA-C-restricted CMV-specific TCR beta clonotypes.

TCRdb reprocessed the reads via MiXCR and lists one record per CDR3 protein. The repertoire consists of about 180,000 distinct CDR3 sequences, with approximately 17% occurring once and the leading ten covering 25%. V lost 0 bases, J lost 7 bases, and 15 bases lay in between. The germline gives CDR1 MGHRA, CDR2 YSYEKL. There are 15 residues in the CDR3. Sequencing was carried out using CD8+ T cells from PBMCs. This clonotype was obtained from a human donor in good health (CMV status not recorded). Some clones in this sample may be carry-over from other donors' samples. The chain combines TRBV4-1 with TRBJ1-1; possible D gene TRBD1, 6 bases. The CDR3 DNA follows: TGCGCCAGCAGCCAAGATTGGGGATCAGGGGATGAAGCTTTCTTT. Translation: CASSQDWGSGDEAFF.